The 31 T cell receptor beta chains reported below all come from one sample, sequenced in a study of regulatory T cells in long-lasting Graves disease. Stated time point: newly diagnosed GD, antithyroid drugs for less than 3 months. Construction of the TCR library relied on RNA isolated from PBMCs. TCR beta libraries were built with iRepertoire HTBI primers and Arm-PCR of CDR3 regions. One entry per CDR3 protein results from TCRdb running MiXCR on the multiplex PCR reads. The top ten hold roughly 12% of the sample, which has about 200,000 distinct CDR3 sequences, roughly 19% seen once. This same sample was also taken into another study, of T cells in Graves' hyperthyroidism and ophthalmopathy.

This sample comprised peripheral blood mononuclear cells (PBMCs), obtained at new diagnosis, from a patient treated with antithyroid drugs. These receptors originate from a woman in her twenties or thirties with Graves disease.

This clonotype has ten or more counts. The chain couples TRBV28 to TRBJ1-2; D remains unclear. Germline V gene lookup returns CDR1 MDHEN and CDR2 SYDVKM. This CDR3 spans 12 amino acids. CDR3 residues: CTTSEFNYGYTF. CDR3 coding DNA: TGTACTACGAGCGAATTTAACTATGGCTACACCTTC.

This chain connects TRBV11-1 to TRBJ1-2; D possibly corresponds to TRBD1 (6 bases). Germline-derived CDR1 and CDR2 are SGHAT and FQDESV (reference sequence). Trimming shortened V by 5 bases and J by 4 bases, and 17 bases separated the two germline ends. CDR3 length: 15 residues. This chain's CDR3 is CASSTQGRTVYGYTF. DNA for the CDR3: TGTGCCAGCAGCACCCAGGGACGGACAGTCTATGGCTACACCTTC. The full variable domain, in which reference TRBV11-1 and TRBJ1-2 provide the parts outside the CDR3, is EAEVAQSPRYKITEKSQAVAFWCDPISGHATLYWYRQILGQGPELLVQFQDESVVDDSQLPKDRFSAERLKGVDSTLKIQPAELGDSAMYLCASSTQGRTVYGYTFGSGTRLTVV.

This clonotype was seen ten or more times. CDR3 loop: CASSVVDGQSSYEQYF. The DNA for the CDR3 is TGTGCCAGCAGCGTAGTTGACGGCCAAAGCTCCTACGAGCAGTACTTC. The chain uses TRBV9 and TRBJ2-7; D is unclear. The germline V and J ends were trimmed by 0 bases and 0 bases, with 13 bases remaining between them. In germline, CDR1 is SGDLS, CDR2 YYNGEE. CDR3 size: 16 residues.

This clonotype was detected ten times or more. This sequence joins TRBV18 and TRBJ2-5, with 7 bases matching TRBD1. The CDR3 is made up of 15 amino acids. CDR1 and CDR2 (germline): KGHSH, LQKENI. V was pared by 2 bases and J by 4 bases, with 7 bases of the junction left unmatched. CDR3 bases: TGTGCCAGCTCACCATCCAGGGGGTATAGAGAGACCCAGTACTTC. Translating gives CASSPSRGYRETQYF.

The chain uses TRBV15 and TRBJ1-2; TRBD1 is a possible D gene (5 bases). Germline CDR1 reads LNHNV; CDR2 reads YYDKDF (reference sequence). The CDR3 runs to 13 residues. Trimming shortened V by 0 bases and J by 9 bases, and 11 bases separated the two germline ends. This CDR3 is CATSREAGKRYTF. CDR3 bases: TGTGCCACCAGCAGAGAGGCAGGGAAACGCTACACCTTC.

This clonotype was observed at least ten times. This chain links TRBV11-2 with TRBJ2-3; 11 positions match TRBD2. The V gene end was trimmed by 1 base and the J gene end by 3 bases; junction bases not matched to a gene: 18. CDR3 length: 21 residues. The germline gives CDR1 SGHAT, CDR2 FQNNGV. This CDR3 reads CASSLGRLAGTPLLVTDTQYF. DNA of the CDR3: TGTGCCAGCAGCTTAGGAAGACTAGCGGGAACTCCCCTGCTGGTAACAGATACGCAGTATTTT.

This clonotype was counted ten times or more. The CDR3 sequence: CASSSAPQGDSPLHF. CDR3 DNA: TGTGCCAGCAGTTCAGCCCCACAGGGGGACTCACCCCTCCACTTT. This chain uses TRBV12-3 or TRBV12-4 with TRBJ1-6; TRBD1 aligns across 8 bases. Trimming took 4 bases from V and 10 from J; bases not matched to a gene: 9. The CDR3 contains 15 residues.

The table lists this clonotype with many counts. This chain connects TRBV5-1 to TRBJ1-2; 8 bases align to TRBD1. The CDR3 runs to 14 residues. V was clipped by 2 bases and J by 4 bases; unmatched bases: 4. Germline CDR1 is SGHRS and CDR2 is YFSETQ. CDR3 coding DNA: TGCGCCAGCAGCTTCGACACAGGGGGCTATGGCTACACCTTC. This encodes CASSFDTGGYGYTF. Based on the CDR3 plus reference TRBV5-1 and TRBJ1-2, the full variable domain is KAGVTQTPRYLIKTRGQQVTLSCSPISGHRSVSWYQQTPGQGLQFLFEYFSETQRNKGNFPGRFSGRQFSNSRSEMNVSTLELGDSALYLCASSFDTGGYGYTFGSGTRLTVV.

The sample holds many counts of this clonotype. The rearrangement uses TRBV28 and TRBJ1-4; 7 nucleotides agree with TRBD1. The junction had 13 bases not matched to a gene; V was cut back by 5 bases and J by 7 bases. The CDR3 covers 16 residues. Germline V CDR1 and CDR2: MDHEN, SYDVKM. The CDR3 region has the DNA TGTGCCAGCAGTGCCCTACAAGGACAGGTTCCTGAAAAACTGTTTTTT. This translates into CASSALQGQVPEKLFF.

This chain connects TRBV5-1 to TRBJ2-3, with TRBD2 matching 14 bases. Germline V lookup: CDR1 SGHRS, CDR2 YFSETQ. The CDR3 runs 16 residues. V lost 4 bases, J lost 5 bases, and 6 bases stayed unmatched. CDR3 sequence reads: CASSPGLAGVLDTQYF. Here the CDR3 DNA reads TGCGCCAGCAGCCCGGGACTAGCGGGAGTGCTAGATACGCAGTATTTT.

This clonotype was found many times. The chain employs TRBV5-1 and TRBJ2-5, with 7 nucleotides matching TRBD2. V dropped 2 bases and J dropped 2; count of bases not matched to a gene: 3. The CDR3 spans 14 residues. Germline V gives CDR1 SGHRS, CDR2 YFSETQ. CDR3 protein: CASSFPAGQETQYF. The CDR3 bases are TGCGCCAGCAGCTTTCCAGCGGGACAAGAGACCCAGTACTTC.

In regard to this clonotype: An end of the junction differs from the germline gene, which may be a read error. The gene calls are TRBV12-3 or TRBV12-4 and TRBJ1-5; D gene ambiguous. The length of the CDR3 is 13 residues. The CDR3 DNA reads TGTGCCATCAGTGCTGGAGGCAATCAGCCCCAGCATTTT. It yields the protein CAISAGGNQPQHF.

The CDR3 nucleotides are TGTGCCACCCGGGGGGTTTGGAACATTCAGTACTTC. It translates to CATRGVWNIQYF. J is TRBJ2-4 and V is TRBV19; 7 positions match TRBD2. V shed 10 bases and J 7 bases; nucleotides not matched to a gene: 7. The V gene's germline CDR1 is LNHDA and CDR2 SQIVND (reference sequence). The CDR3 has 12 amino acids.

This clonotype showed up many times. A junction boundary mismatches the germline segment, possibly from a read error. In DNA, the CDR3 is TGTGCCAGCAGCTTAGCACAAGGAGTTGACGAGCAATACTTC. Translating it yields CASSLAQGVDEQYF. This chain links TRBV7-6 with TRBJ2-7, with unresolved D. The CDR3 is 14 amino acids. Per the germline V gene, CDR1 is SGHVS and CDR2 is FNYEAQ.

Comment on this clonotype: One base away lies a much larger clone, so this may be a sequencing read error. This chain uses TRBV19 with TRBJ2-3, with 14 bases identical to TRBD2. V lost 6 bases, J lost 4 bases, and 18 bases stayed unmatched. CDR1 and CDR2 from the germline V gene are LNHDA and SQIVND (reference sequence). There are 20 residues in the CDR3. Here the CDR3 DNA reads TGTGCCAGTAGGGGGACTAGCGGGGGCCTAACGACATCCGAGGCAGATACGCAGTATTTT. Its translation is CASRGTSGGLTTSEADTQYF.

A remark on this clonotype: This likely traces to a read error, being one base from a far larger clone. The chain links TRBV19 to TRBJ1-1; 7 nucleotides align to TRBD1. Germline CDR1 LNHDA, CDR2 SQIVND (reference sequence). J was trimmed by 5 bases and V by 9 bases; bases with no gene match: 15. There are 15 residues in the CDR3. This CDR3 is CASSLDRRLDTEAFF. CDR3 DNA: TGTGCCAGCAGTTTGGACAGGAGGCTGGATACTGAAGCTTTCTTT.

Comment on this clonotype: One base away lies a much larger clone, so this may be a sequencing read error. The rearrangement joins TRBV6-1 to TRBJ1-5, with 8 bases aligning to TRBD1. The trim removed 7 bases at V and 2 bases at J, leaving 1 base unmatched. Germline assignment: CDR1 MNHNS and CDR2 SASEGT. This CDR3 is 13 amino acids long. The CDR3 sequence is CASMTGGNQPQHF. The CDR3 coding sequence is TGTGCCAGCATGACAGGGGGCAATCAGCCCCAGCATTTT.

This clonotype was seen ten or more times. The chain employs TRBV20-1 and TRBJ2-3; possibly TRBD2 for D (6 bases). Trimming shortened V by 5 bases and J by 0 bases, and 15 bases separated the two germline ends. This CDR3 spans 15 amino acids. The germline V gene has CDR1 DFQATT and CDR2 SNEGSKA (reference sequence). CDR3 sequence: CSAPGSPLSTDTQYF. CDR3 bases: TGCAGTGCTCCCGGGAGTCCCCTTAGCACAGATACGCAGTATTTT.

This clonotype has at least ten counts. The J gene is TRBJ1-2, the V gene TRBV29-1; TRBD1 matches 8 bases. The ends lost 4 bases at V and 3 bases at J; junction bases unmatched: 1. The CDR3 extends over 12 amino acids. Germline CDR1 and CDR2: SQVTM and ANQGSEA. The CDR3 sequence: CSVGDRYYGYTF. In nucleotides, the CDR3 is TGCAGCGTTGGGGACAGGTACTATGGCTACACCTTC.

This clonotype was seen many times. CDR3 in amino acids: CASNLGRGSYEQYF. The CDR3 coding sequence is TGTGCCAGTAATCTCGGGAGGGGGTCCTACGAGCAGTACTTC. The chain couples TRBV19 to TRBJ2-7, with 8 bases fitting TRBD2. The CDR3 spans 14 residues. Germline V lookup: CDR1 LNHDA, CDR2 SQIVND (reference sequence). V was pared by 7 bases and J by 1 base, with 6 bases of the junction left unmatched.

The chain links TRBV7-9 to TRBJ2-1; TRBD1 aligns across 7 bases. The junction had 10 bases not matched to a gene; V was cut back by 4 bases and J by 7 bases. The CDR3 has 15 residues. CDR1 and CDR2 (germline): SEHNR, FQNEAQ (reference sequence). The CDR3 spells CASSSDRRHLNEQFF. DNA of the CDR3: TGTGCCAGCAGCTCGGACAGGAGGCATTTGAATGAGCAGTTCTTC.

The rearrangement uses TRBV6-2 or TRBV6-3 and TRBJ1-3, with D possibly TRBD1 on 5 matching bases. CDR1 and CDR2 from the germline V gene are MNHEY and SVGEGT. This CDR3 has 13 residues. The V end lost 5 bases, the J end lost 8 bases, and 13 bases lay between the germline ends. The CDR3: CASSVTGRDTIYF. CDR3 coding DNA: TGTGCCAGCAGTGTGACGGGGCGGGACACCATATATTTT.

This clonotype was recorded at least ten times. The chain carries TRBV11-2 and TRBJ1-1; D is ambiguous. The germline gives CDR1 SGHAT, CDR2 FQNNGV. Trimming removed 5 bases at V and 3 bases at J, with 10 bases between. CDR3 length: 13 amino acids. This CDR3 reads CASSLQYYTEAFF. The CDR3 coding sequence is TGTGCCAGCAGCCTACAGTATTACACTGAAGCTTTCTTT. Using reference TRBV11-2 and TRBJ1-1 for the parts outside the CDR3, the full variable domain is EAGVAQSPRYKIIEKRQSVAFWCNPISGHATLYWYQQILGQGPKLLIQFQNNGVVDDSQLPKDRFSAERLKGVDSTLKIQPAKLEDSAVYLCASSLQYYTEAFFGQGTRLTVV.

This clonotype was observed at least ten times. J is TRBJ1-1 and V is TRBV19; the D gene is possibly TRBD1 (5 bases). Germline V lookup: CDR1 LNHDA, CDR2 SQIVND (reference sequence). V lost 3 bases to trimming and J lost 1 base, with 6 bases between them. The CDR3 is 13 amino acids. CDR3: CASSMGTNTEAFF. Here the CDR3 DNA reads TGTGCCAGTAGTATGGGGACGAACACTGAAGCTTTCTTT.

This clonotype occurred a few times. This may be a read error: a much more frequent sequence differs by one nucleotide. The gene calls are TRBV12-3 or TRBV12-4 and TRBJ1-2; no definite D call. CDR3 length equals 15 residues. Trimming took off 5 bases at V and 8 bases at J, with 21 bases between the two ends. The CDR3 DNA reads TGTGCCAGCAGTCTCGACGGGGAGATATATCAAGGCTACACCTTC. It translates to CASSLDGEIYQGYTF.

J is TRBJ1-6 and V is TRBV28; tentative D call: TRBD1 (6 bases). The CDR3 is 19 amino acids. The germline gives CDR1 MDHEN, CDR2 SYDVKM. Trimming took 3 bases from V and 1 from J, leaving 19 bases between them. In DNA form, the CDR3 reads TGTGCCAGCAGTTTCCCCACCACAGGGACAAAGTCCTATAATTCACCCCTCCACTTT. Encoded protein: CASSFPTTGTKSYNSPLHF.

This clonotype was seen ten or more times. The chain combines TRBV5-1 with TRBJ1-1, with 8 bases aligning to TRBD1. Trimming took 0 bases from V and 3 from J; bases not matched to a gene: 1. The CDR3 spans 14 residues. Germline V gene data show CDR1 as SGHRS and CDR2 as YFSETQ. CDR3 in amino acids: CASSLGTGYTEAFF. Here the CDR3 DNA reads TGCGCCAGCAGCTTGGGGACAGGGTACACTGAAGCTTTCTTT.

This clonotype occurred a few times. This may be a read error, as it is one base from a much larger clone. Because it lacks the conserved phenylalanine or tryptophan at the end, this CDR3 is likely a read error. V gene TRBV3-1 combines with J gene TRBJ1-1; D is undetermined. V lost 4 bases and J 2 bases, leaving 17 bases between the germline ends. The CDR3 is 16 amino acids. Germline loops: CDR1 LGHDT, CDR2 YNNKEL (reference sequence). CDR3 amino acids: CASSPRRVGFNTEAFL. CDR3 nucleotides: TGTGCCAGCAGCCCTCGGAGGGTGGGGTTTAACACTGAAGCTTTCTTG.

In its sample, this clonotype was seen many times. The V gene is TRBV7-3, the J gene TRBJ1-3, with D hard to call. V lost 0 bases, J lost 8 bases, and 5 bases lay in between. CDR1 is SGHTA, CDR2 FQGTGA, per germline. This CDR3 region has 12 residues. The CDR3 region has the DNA TGTGCCAGCAGCTTAACTGGGGACACCATATATTTT. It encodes CASSLTGDTIYF.

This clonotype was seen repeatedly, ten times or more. CDR3 region: CSARDPTGGLSREQYF. CDR3 DNA sequence: TGCAGTGCTAGAGATCCCACGGGAGGCCTCTCCAGAGAGCAGTACTTC. The genes are TRBV20-1 and TRBJ2-7; 7 positions match TRBD2. The germline gives CDR1 DFQATT, CDR2 SNEGSKA (reference sequence). The CDR3 loop spans 16 amino acids. Losses at the gene ends were 0 bases for V and 7 bases for J; bases not matched to a gene: 15.

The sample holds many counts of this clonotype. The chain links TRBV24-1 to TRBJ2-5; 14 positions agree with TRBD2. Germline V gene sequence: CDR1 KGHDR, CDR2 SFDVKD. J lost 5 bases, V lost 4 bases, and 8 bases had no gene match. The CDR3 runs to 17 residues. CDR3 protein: CATSDSGLAGGSETQYF. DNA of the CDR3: TGTGCCACCAGTGACTCAGGACTAGCGGGGGGCTCGGAGACCCAGTACTTC.